This entry describes one T cell receptor beta chain. With V trimmed by 1 base and J by 4 bases, 3 bases remained unmatched. CDR1 and CDR2 from the germline V gene are SGHNT and YYREEE (reference sequence). The CDR3 has 15 amino acids. This record comes from a study of T cells in localized non-small cell lung cancer. Using immunoSEQ multiplex PCR, the repertoire was profiled, and TCRdb retains in-frame clones only, with some absent. The data show approximately 10,000 clones, with roughly nine tenths seen just once and roughly 13% held by the top ten. The V call is TRBV5-4, the J call TRBJ2-2, with 8 bases that match TRBD1. The TCR was taken from a male donor at least 60 years old with stage III lung adenocarcinoma. The material sequenced was peripheral blood, taken before any cancer treatment. CDR3 region: CASSLFDRGTGELFF. The CDR3 nucleotides are TGTGCCAGCAGCTTGTTTGACAGGGGCACCGGGGAGCTGTTTTTT.